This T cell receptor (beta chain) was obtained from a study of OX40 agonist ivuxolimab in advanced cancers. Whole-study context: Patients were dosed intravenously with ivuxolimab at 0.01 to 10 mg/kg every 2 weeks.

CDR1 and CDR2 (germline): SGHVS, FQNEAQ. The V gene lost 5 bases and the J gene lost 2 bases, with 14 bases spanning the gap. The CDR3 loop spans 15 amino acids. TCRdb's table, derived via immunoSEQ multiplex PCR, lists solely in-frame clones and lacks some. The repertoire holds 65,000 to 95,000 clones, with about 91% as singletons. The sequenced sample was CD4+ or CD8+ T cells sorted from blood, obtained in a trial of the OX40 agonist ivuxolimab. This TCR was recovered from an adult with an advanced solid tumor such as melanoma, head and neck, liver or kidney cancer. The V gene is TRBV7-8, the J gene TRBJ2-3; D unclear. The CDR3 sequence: CASSLRGRTTDTQYF. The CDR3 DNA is TGTGCCAGCAGCCTACGCGGCCGGACCACAGATACGCAGTATTTT.